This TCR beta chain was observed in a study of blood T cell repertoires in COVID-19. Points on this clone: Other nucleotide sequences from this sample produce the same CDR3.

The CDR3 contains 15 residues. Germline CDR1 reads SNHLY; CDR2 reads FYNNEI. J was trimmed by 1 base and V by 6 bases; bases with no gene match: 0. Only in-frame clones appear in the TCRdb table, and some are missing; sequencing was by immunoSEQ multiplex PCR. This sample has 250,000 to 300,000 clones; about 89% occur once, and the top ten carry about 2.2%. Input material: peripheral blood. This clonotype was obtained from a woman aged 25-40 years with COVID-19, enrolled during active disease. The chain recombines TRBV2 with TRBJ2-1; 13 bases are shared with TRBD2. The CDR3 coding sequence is TGTGCCAGCAGGGGACTAGCGGGGTCCTACAATGAGCAGTTCTTC. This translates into CASRGLAGSYNEQFF.